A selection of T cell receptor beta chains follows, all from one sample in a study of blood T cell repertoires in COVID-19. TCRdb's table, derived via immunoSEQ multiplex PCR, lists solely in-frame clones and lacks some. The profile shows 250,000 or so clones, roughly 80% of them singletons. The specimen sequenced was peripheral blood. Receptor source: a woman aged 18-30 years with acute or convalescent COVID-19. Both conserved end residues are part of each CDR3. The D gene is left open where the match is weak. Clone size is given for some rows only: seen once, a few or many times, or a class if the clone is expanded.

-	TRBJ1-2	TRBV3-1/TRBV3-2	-	CASSHRAVGGYTF	TGTGCCAGCAGCCACAGGGCGGTCGGGGGCTACACCTTC
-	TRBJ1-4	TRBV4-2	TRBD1	CASSHPGQGEKLFF	TGTGCCAGCAGCCACCCGGGACAGGGGGAAAAACTGTTTTTT
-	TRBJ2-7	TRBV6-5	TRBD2	CASSSRTSGSSYEQYF	TGTGCCAGCAGTTCTCGGACTAGCGGTTCCTCCTACGAGCAGTACTTC
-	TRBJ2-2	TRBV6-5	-	CASSYVGRTNTGELFF	TGTGCCAGCAGTTATGTGGGCAGAACGAACACCGGGGAGCTGTTTTTT
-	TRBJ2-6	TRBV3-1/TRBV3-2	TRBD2	CASSPRGSGRAGANVLTF	TGTGCCAGCAGCCCCCGGGGTAGCGGGAGGGCCGGGGCCAACGTCCTGACTTTC
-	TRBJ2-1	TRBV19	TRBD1	CASSIGTAGQDNEQFF	TGTGCCAGTAGTATCGGGACGGCGGGACAGGACAATGAGCAGTTCTTC
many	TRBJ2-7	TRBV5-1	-	CASSLGRGVGEQYF	TGCGCCAGCAGCTTGGGCAGGGGGGTAGGCGAGCAGTACTTC
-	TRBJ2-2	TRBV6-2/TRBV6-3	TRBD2	CASSPGLAGAGELFF	TGTGCCAGCAGTCCGGGACTAGCGGGAGCCGGGGAGCTGTTTTTT
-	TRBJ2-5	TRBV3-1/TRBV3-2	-	CASSLENRETQYF	TGTGCCAGCAGCCTTGAGAACCGGGAGACCCAGTACTTC
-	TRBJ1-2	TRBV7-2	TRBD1	CASSSRRGNRGYGYTF	TGTGCCAGCAGCTCCCGGCGGGGAAACAGGGGGTATGGCTACACCTTC
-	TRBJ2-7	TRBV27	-	CASSLGTSPKSSYEQYF	TGTGCCAGCAGTTTAGGTACTAGTCCCAAAAGCTCCTACGAGCAGTACTTC
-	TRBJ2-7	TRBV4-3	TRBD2	CASSQEILTSGSYEQYF	TGCGCCAGCAGCCAAGAGATCCTCACTAGCGGGAGCTACGAGCAGTACTTC
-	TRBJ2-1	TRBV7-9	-	CASSSPGVAPGNEQFF	TGTGCCAGCAGCTCTCCAGGGGTGGCCCCAGGCAATGAGCAGTTCTTC
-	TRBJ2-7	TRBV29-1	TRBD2	CSVEWGTSLDYEQYF	TGCAGCGTTGAATGGGGGACTAGTCTGGATTACGAGCAGTACTTC
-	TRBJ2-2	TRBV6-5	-	CASSRSPGNTGELFF	TGTGCCAGCAGCCGGTCCCCCGGGAACACCGGGGAGCTGTTTTTT
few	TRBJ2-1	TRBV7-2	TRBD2	CASSSTTSGPNEQFF	TGTGCCAGCAGCTCCACAACTAGCGGGCCGAATGAGCAGTTCTTC
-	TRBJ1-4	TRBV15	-	CATSRDGKRGEKLFF	TGTGCCACCAGCAGAGATGGGAAAAGGGGAGAAAAACTGTTTTTT
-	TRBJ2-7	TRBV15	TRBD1	CATSRESPGQGYYEQYF	TGTGCCACCAGCCGCGAGTCACCGGGACAGGGTTATTACGAGCAGTACTTC
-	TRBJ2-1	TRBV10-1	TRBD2	CASSSTGAGYNEQFF	TGCGCCAGCAGTTCTACGGGAGCGGGGTACAATGAGCAGTTCTTC
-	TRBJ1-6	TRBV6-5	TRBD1	CASSWWDSNSPLHF	TGTGCCAGCAGCTGGTGGGACAGCAATTCACCCCTCCACTTT
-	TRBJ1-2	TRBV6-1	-	CASSEARQYGGYTF	TGTGCCAGCAGTGAAGCGCGGCAGTACGGTGGCTACACCTTC
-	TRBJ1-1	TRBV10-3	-	CAISDRPGSGTEAFF	TGTGCCATCAGTGACCGGCCGGGTAGTGGCACTGAAGCTTTCTTT
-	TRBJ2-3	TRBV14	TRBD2	CASSHSEMGLAGAAWGTDTQYF	TGTGCCAGCAGCCATTCGGAGATGGGACTAGCGGGAGCCGCGTGGGGCACAGATACGCAGTATTTT
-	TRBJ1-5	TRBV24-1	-	CATSLGAQPQHF	TGTGCCACCTCTTTGGGGGCTCAGCCCCAGCATTTT
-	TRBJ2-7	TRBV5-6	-	CASSLDELFYEQYF	TGTGCCAGCAGCTTGGATGAACTATTCTACGAGCAGTACTTC
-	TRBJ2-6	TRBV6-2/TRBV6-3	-	CASSSGLLSSGANVLTF	TGTGCCAGCAGTTCGGGACTTCTGAGCTCTGGGGCCAACGTCCTGACTTTC
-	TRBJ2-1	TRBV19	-	CASSIGGNEQFF	TGTGCCAGTAGTATAGGAGGGAATGAGCAGTTCTTC
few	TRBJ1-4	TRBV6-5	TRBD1	CASQGVWDEKLFF	TGTGCCAGCCAGGGGGTGTGGGATGAAAAACTGTTTTTT
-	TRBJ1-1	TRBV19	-	CASSAQHTTEAFF	TGTGCCAGTAGTGCCCAACATACCACTGAAGCTTTCTTT
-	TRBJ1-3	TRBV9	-	CASSVATGEAGNTIYF	TGTGCCAGCAGCGTAGCTACGGGGGAGGCTGGAAACACCATATATTTT
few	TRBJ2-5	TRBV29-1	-	CSGGQGKTQYF	TGCAGCGGTGGTCAGGGAAAGACCCAGTACTTC
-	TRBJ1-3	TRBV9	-	CASSVTTGTGNTIYF	TGTGCCAGCAGCGTGACAACAGGGACTGGAAACACCATATATTTT
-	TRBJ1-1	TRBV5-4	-	CASSEGRGRMNTEAFF	TGTGCCAGCAGCGAGGGGCGTGGGAGGATGAACACTGAAGCTTTCTTT
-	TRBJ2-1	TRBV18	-	CASSPGLTSYNEQFF	TGTGCCAGCTCACCGGGACTTACGTCCTACAATGAGCAGTTCTTC
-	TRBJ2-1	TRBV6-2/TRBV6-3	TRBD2	CASSYSLRGSGRENEQFF	TGTGCCAGCAGTTACTCTCTTCGGGGTAGCGGGAGAGAGAATGAGCAGTTCTTC
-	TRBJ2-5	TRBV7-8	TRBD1	CASSMGQQETQYF	TGTGCCAGCAGCATGGGACAGCAAGAGACCCAGTACTTC
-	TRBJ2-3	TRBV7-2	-	CASRSAGRDTQYF	TGTGCCAGCCGTTCAGCGGGCAGAGATACGCAGTATTTT
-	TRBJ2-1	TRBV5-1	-	CASSLSLASYNEQFF	TGCGCCAGCAGCTTGTCTCTAGCAAGTTACAATGAGCAGTTCTTC
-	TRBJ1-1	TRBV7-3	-	CASSTYSGAEAFF	TGTGCCAGCAGCACCTACTCGGGGGCTGAAGCTTTCTTT
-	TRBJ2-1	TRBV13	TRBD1	CASSPRTGGHEQFF	TGTGCCAGCAGCCCCCGGACAGGGGGTCATGAGCAGTTCTTC
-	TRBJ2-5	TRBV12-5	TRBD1	CASGGGQGAYETQYF	TGTGCTAGTGGTGGCGGACAGGGGGCTTACGAGACCCAGTACTTC
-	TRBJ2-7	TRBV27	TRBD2	CASSFGGGPSYEQYF	TGTGCCAGCAGTTTTGGGGGAGGGCCCTCCTACGAGCAGTACTTC
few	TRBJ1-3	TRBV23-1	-	CASSQPQTGGHTIYF	TGCGCCAGCAGTCAACCACAGACAGGTGGCCACACCATATATTTT
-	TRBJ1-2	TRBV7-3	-	CASSPGQGTYGYTF	TGTGCCAGCAGCCCCGGGCAGGGAACCTATGGCTACACCTTC
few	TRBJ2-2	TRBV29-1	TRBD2	CSFSLAGGTGELFF	TGCAGTTTCTCGCTAGCGGGAGGAACCGGGGAGCTGTTTTTT
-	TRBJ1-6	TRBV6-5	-	CASSYDEVYNSPLHF	TGTGCCAGCAGTTACGATGAGGTTTATAATTCACCCCTCCACTTT
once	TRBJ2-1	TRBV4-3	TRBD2	CASSQGLRGRAGYAYNEQFF	TGCGCCAGCAGCCAAGGATTGAGAGGGAGGGCCGGTTACGCATACAATGAGCAGTTCTTC
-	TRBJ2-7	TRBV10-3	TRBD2	CAISDFTSGGYEQYF	TGTGCCATCAGTGACTTCACTAGCGGAGGATACGAGCAGTACTTC
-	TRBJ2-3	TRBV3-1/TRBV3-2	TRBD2	CASRPHTGGPSDTQYF	TGTGCCAGCAGGCCCCATACGGGAGGGCCGTCAGATACGCAGTATTTT
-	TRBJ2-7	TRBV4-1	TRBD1	CASSLLTGTEPYEQYF	TGCGCCAGCAGCCTTCTAACCGGGACAGAGCCCTACGAGCAGTACTTC